The 32 T cell receptor beta chains reported below all come from one sample, sequenced in a study of blood T cell repertoires in COVID-19. TCRdb keeps only in-frame clones here, not all; method: immunoSEQ multiplex PCR. The profile shows around 330,000 clones, about 88% of them singletons. The sequenced sample consisted of PBMCs or T cells enriched from blood (not recorded which). These TCRs come from a woman between 40 and 50 years old who had recovered from COVID-19.

The chain links TRBV7-9 to TRBJ1-2; D is undetermined. Germline V gives CDR1 SEHNR, CDR2 FQNEAQ (reference sequence). This CDR3 is 14 amino acids long. V shed 0 bases and J shed 8 bases, with 13 bases lying between them. The CDR3 reads CASSLAAGARGYTF. Written as DNA, the CDR3 is TGTGCCAGCAGCTTAGCAGCGGGTGCGCGCGGCTACACCTTC. The entire variable domain, with the rest obtained from reference TRBV7-9 and TRBJ1-2, is as follows: DTGVSQNPRHKITKRGQNVTFRCDPISEHNRLYWYRQTLGQGPEFLTYFQNEAQLEKSRLLSDRFSAERPKGSFSTLEIQRTEQGDSAMYLCASSLAAGARGYTFGSGTRLTVV.

The genes are TRBV28 and TRBJ1-1; D unclear. Trimming left V 6 bases short and J 3 bases short, with 11 bases between. This CDR3 spans 13 amino acids. Germline lookup yields CDR1 MDHEN and CDR2 SYDVKM. CDR3 nucleotide sequence: TGTGCCAGCAGGACCGGGGTGTACACTGAAGCTTTCTTT. Protein product: CASRTGVYTEAFF.

The V and J genes are TRBV28 and TRBJ2-7; D is ambiguous. Germline V gene data show CDR1 as MDHEN and CDR2 as SYDVKM. The CDR3 totals 11 residues. Trimming removed 4 bases from V and 5 bases from J, with 6 bases in between. The CDR3: CASSSAHEQYF. In nucleotides, the CDR3 is TGTGCCAGCAGTTCTGCGCACGAGCAGTACTTC.

The chain is built from TRBV18 and TRBJ2-3, with D possibly being TRBD2 (5 bases). This CDR3 region has 15 residues. Trimming pared 2 bases from V and 3 bases from J, leaving 12 bases between. Germline V lookup: CDR1 KGHSH, CDR2 LQKENI. CDR3 sequence reads: CASSPVSLATDTQYF. The DNA for the CDR3 is TGTGCCAGCTCACCAGTCAGCCTAGCAACAGATACGCAGTATTTT.

This chain uses TRBV2 with TRBJ2-1; 7 nucleotides align to TRBD2. Germline V gene lookup returns CDR1 SNHLY and CDR2 FYNNEI. V shed 5 bases, J shed 10 bases, and the junction held 8 bases outside the gene matches. The CDR3 contains 13 residues. CDR3: CASSSRGEGEQFF. In DNA, the CDR3 is TGTGCCAGCAGTTCTCGGGGGGAAGGGGAGCAGTTCTTC.

This clone was recorded a few times. This chain joins TRBV28 and TRBJ2-5; 10 nucleotides agree with TRBD1. CDR1 and CDR2 from the germline V gene are MDHEN and SYDVKM. The CDR3 covers 15 residues. J was trimmed by 3 bases and V by 6 bases; bases with no gene match: 7. Here the CDR3 DNA reads TGTGCCAGCAGCCCCCGAGGACAGGGGGAAGAGACCCAGTACTTC. This gives the protein CASSPRGQGEETQYF.

This clone was seen only once. The chain joins TRBV24-1 to TRBJ2-7, with 10 bases identical to TRBD2. Germline CDR1 reads KGHDR; CDR2 reads SFDVKD. The CDR3 is made up of 17 amino acids. V shed 5 bases and J 0 bases; nucleotides not matched to a gene: 9. The DNA for the CDR3 is TGTGCCACCAGTGCGAAAGCGGGAGGGCCCCACTCCTACGAGCAGTACTTC. Its translation is CATSAKAGGPHSYEQYF.

The V and J genes are TRBV27 and TRBJ1-5, with no clear D. The CDR3 has 13 amino acids. The V and J ends lost 0 bases and 3 bases respectively, with 3 bases between them. Germline V gene data show CDR1 as MNHEY and CDR2 as SMNVEV (reference sequence). The CDR3 spells CASSLSYNQPQHF. In nucleotides, the CDR3 is TGTGCCAGCAGTTTATCGTACAATCAGCCCCAGCATTTT.

The rearrangement joins TRBV19 to TRBJ1-2; possible D gene TRBD1, 6 bases. Between the trimmed V and J ends, which lost 5 bases and 2 bases, there was a span of 12 bases. The CDR3 consists of 14 residues. Germline CDR1 and CDR2: LNHDA and SQIVND (reference sequence). CDR3 bases: TGTGCCAGTAGTTTCAGGGGCCAGAACTATGGCTACACCTTC. It yields the protein CASSFRGQNYGYTF. Together with reference TRBV19 and TRBJ1-2, the CDR3 gives the full variable domain: DGGITQSPKYLFRKEGQNVTLSCEQNLNHDAMYWYRQDPGQGLRLIYYSQIVNDFQKGDIAEGYSVSREKKESFPLTVTSAQKNPTAFYLCASSFRGQNYGYTFGSGTRLTVV.

The chain uses TRBV11-1 and TRBJ2-7; D unresolved. V was shortened by 2 bases and J by 4 bases, with 9 bases between the two germline ends. The germline CDR1 and CDR2 sequences are SGHAT and FQDESV (reference sequence). The CDR3 sequence is 13 residues long. The CDR3 nucleotides are TGTGCCAGCAGCTTATTGACATCTTACGAGCAGTACTTC. This gives the protein CASSLLTSYEQYF. The whole variable domain, filled in from reference TRBV11-1 and TRBJ2-7, reads EAEVAQSPRYKITEKSQAVAFWCDPISGHATLYWYRQILGQGPELLVQFQDESVVDDSQLPKDRFSAERLKGVDSTLKIQPAELGDSAMYLCASSLLTSYEQYFGPGTRLTVT.

The V gene is TRBV4-3, the J gene TRBJ1-6, with D maybe TRBD1 (5 bases). CDR1 and CDR2 from the germline V gene are LGHNA and YSLEER. V gave up 0 bases and J gave up 8 bases, with 17 bases separating them. The CDR3 is made up of 17 amino acids. DNA of the CDR3: TGCGCCAGCAGCCAAGAGCTCAGGGCCTCCTTTCATTCACCCCTCCACTTT. Protein sequence: CASSQELRASFHSPLHF.

The CDR3 region has the DNA TGTGCCAGCACCCCCGGGGGAACAGCTAACTATGGCTACACCTTC. It yields the protein CASTPGGTANYGYTF. The V call is TRBV7-2, the J call TRBJ1-2; D is perhaps TRBD1 (5 bases). V gave up 7 bases and J gave up 0 bases, with 15 bases separating them. CDR1 and CDR2 (germline): SGHTA, FQGNSA. The CDR3 runs to 15 residues.

The chain links TRBV30 to TRBJ1-1; 7 bases align to TRBD1. Losses at the gene ends were 2 bases for V and 3 bases for J; bases not matched to a gene: 6. The CDR3 contains 14 residues. Germline CDR1 is GTSNPN and CDR2 is SVGIG (reference sequence). The CDR3 sequence is CAWSSTGEDTEAFF. In DNA form, the CDR3 reads TGTGCCTGGAGTTCTACAGGGGAGGACACTGAAGCTTTCTTT.

The chain employs TRBV7-9 and TRBJ2-1; D not certain. The CDR3 contains 15 residues. Trimming cost V 3 bases and J 0 bases, with 9 bases left between them. Germline V gene sequence: CDR1 SEHNR, CDR2 FQNEAQ (reference sequence). In DNA, the CDR3 is TGTGCCAGCAGCTTCAGGTTAAGCTCCTACAATGAGCAGTTCTTC. Translated, it gives CASSFRLSSYNEQFF.

The J gene is TRBJ2-2, the V gene TRBV6-6; TRBD1 agrees at 9 bases. Trimming at V came to 2 bases and at J to 7 bases, leaving 8 bases not matched to a gene. This CDR3 has 16 amino acids. CDR1 is MNHNY, CDR2 SVGAGI, per germline (reference sequence). The CDR3 loop reads CASSYGLDRGSGELFF. Here the CDR3 DNA reads TGTGCCAGCAGTTACGGCCTGGACAGGGGAAGCGGGGAGCTGTTTTTT.

The chain links TRBV6-5 to TRBJ1-2, with a possible D match to TRBD1 (5 bases). V lost 4 bases and J lost 8, with 8 bases in between. Germline loops: CDR1 MNHEY, CDR2 SVGAGI. The CDR3 consists of 11 residues. CDR3 in amino acids: CASSWGLGYTF. The DNA of the CDR3 is TGTGCCAGCAGTTGGGGCCTCGGCTACACCTTC.

This chain joins TRBV9 and TRBJ1-1; 9 nucleotides line up with TRBD1. The CDR3 consists of 15 residues. Germline CDR1 SGDLS, CDR2 YYNGEE. With 4 bases clipped from V and 4 bases from J, the junction kept 8 bases outside the gene matches. The chain's CDR3 is CASSLADRGGTEAFF. DNA for the CDR3: TGTGCCAGCAGCCTCGCGGACAGGGGTGGCACTGAAGCTTTCTTT.

The CDR3 loop is CASSLVLAGMLDTQYF. The CDR3, as DNA: TGTGCCAGCAGCTTAGTACTAGCGGGGATGCTAGATACGCAGTATTTT. The chain recombines TRBV11-1 with TRBJ2-3; TRBD2 matches 10 bases. CDR1 is SGHAT and CDR2 is FQDESV in the germline V gene (reference sequence). Trimming took 1 base from V and 5 from J; bases not matched to a gene: 6. The CDR3 has 16 amino acids.

The chain recombines TRBV19 with TRBJ1-5; D not certain. Germline V gene lookup returns CDR1 LNHDA and CDR2 SQIVND (reference sequence). V was trimmed by 6 bases and J by 4 bases, leaving 13 bases between them. This CDR3 spans 14 amino acids. CDR3 in amino acids: CASRGEVGNQPQHF. The CDR3 coding sequence is TGTGCCAGTAGGGGAGAAGTGGGGAATCAGCCCCAGCATTTT.

This chain connects TRBV14 to TRBJ2-7; 8 positions agree with TRBD1. The germline gives CDR1 SGHDN, CDR2 FVKESK. J lost 2 bases, V lost 4 bases, and 4 bases had no gene match. This CDR3 comprises 14 residues. CDR3: CASSPGQGAYEQYF. The CDR3 region has the DNA TGTGCCAGCAGCCCCGGACAGGGAGCCTACGAGCAGTACTTC. Variable domain in full (rest from reference TRBV14 and TRBJ2-7): EAGVTQFPSHSVIEKGQTVTLRCDPISGHDNLYWYRRVMGKEIKFLLHFVKESKQDESGMPNNRFLAERTGGTYSTLKVQPAELEDSGVYFCASSPGQGAYEQYFGPGTRLTVT.

Only a few counts were recorded for this clone. The rearrangement uses TRBV18 and TRBJ1-4; 8 bases fit TRBD1. The CDR3 is 15 residues long. The V segment lost 5 bases and the J segment 5 bases; nucleotides outside the gene matches: 7. The germline V gene has CDR1 KGHSH and CDR2 LQKENI. The CDR3 spells CASSISGGSNEKLFF. The CDR3 DNA sequence: TGTGCCAGCTCAATCTCAGGGGGCAGCAATGAAAAACTGTTTTTT.

V gene TRBV19 combines with J gene TRBJ1-5; 9 bases align to TRBD1. Losses at the gene ends were 4 bases for V and 5 bases for J; bases not matched to a gene: 3. Germline CDR1 is LNHDA and CDR2 is SQIVND (reference sequence). This CDR3 contains 14 residues. In nucleotides, the CDR3 is TGTGCCAGTAGTACCGACAGGGGGTATCAGCCCCAGCATTTT. Translation: CASSTDRGYQPQHF. Together with reference TRBV19 and TRBJ1-5, the CDR3 gives the full variable domain: DGGITQSPKYLFRKEGQNVTLSCEQNLNHDAMYWYRQDPGQGLRLIYYSQIVNDFQKGDIAEGYSVSREKKESFPLTVTSAQKNPTAFYLCASSTDRGYQPQHFGDGTRLSIL.

The chain links TRBV9 to TRBJ1-4; D gene ambiguous. Germline assignment: CDR1 SGDLS and CDR2 YYNGEE. The CDR3 length is 14 residues. V lost 0 bases and J lost 5, with 8 bases in between. CDR3 sequence: CASSVVGDNEKLFF. As DNA, the CDR3 is TGTGCCAGCAGCGTAGTTGGAGACAATGAAAAACTGTTTTTT. Based on the CDR3 plus reference TRBV9 and TRBJ1-4, the full variable domain is DSGVTQTPKHLITATGQRVTLRCSPRSGDLSVYWYQQSLDQGLQFLIQYYNGEERAKGNILERFSAQQFPDLHSELNLSSLELGDSALYFCASSVVGDNEKLFFGSGTQLSVL.

The J gene is TRBJ1-3, the V gene TRBV7-2; D possibly corresponds to TRBD1 (6 bases). This CDR3 region has 15 residues. Germline V lookup: CDR1 SGHTA, CDR2 FQGNSA. Trimming removed 3 bases from V and 3 bases from J, with 12 bases in between. This chain's CDR3 is CASSFLGAGGNTIYF. CDR3 DNA sequence: TGTGCCAGCAGCTTCCTGGGGGCGGGTGGAAACACCATATATTTT.

This rearrangement joins TRBV5-6 to TRBJ1-5; possible D gene TRBD1, 5 bases. The CDR3 sequence is 13 residues long. Germline-derived CDR1 and CDR2 are SGHDT and YYEEEE. V was clipped by 4 bases and J by 7 bases, with 12 bases between them. In DNA, the CDR3 is TGTGCCAGCAGCCGCCGGGGGTCACAGCCCCAGCATTTT. Translating it yields CASSRRGSQPQHF.

The chain joins TRBV6-5 to TRBJ1-2; D may be TRBD1 (5 bases). Trimming removed 0 bases at V and 6 bases at J, with 11 bases between. CDR1 is MNHEY and CDR2 is SVGAGI in the germline V gene. The length of the CDR3 is 14 residues. CDR3 DNA sequence: TGTGCCAGCAGTTACTCGGGGCAGGGCCATGGCTACACCTTC. Its protein is CASSYSGQGHGYTF.

This clone has a single count. The chain recombines TRBV7-6 with TRBJ2-1; TRBD2 agrees at 15 bases. J was trimmed by 4 bases and V by 5 bases; bases with no gene match: 6. This CDR3 contains 17 residues. The germline CDR1 and CDR2 sequences are SGHVS and FNYEAQ. The chain's CDR3 is CASSPRTSGGGYNEQFF. Written as DNA, the CDR3 is TGTGCCAGCAGCCCCCGGACTAGCGGGGGGGGTTACAATGAGCAGTTCTTC.

The rearrangement links TRBV25-1 to TRBJ2-2; 7 positions agree with TRBD2. Germline V gene sequence: CDR1 MGHDK, CDR2 SYGVNS. Trimming took 0 bases from V and 4 from J; bases not matched to a gene: 11. CDR3 length: 18 residues. For the CDR3, the DNA is TGTGCCAGCAGTGAATATGAAGGGAGCGGGATCAGCACCGGGGAGCTGTTTTTT. Amino acid sequence: CASSEYEGSGISTGELFF.

This chain uses TRBV30 with TRBJ2-5, with no clear D. The CDR3 spans 13 residues. The germline V gene has CDR1 GTSNPN and CDR2 SVGIG (reference sequence). The V end was cut by 0 bases, the J end by 5 bases, with 10 bases between. The CDR3 loop reads CAWSVQFPETQYF. The CDR3 nucleotides are TGTGCCTGGAGTGTACAGTTTCCGGAGACCCAGTACTTC.

The chain joins TRBV5-4 to TRBJ2-3; D call uncertain. The CDR3 has 14 amino acids. In germline, CDR1 is SGHNT, CDR2 YYREEE (reference sequence). Deletions cut 0 bases from V and 4 bases from J, with 9 bases between. In DNA, the CDR3 is TGTGCCAGCAGCTTGGAGAGTTTCGCAGATACGCAGTATTTT. It specifies CASSLESFADTQYF. Variable domain in full (rest from reference TRBV5-4 and TRBJ2-3): ETGVTQSPTHLIKTRGQQVTLRCSSQSGHNTVSWYQQALGQGPQFIFQYYREEENGRGNFPPRFSGLQFPNYSSELNVNALELDDSALYLCASSLESFADTQYFGPGTRLTVL.

The rearrangement uses TRBV12-1 and TRBJ2-1; whether TRBD2, the table's D call, matches the DNA was not checked. TRBV12-1 is flagged as a pseudogene. The CDR3 runs to 15 residues. The CDR3 coding sequence is TGTGCCAGCAGCGGGGGCCCAAGCGGGGGAATTGAGCAGTTCTTC. Translated, it gives CASSGGPSGGIEQFF.

This clone was seen a few times. V is TRBV9 and J is TRBJ2-1, with D possibly matching TRBD1 (5 bases). CDR3 length equals 16 residues. Germline assignment: CDR1 SGDLS and CDR2 YYNGEE. Trimming took 4 bases from V and 0 from J, leaving 14 bases between them. Here the CDR3 DNA reads TGTGCCAGCAGCTCTTCTAGGGGAAACTCCTACAATGAGCAGTTCTTC. Residues: CASSSSRGNSYNEQFF.